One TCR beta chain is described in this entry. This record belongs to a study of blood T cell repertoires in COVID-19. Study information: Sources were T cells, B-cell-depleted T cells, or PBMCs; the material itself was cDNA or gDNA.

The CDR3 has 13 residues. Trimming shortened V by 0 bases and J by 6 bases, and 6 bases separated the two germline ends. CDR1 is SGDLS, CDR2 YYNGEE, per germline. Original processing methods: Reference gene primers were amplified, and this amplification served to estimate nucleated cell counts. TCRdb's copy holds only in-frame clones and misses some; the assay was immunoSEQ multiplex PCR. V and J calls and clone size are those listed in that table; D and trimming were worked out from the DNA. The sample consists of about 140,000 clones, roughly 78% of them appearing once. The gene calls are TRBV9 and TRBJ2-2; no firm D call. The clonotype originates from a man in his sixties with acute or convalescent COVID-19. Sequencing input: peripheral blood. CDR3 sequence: CASSVDYAGELFF. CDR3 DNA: TGTGCCAGCAGCGTAGACTACGCCGGGGAGCTGTTTTTT.